This TCR beta chain is from a study of blood T cells in healthy people across ages. The CDR3 sequence is 17 residues long. CDR1 is SGHVS, CDR2 FQNEAQ, per germline. Study-wide results and limits: When set beside aged donors, long-lived donors presented more naive CD4+ cells and higher diversity.

Primed by a sample-barcoded 5' primer and a J-beta primer mix, a second PCR proceeded for about 6 to 11 cycles. A single record per CDR3 protein comes from TCRdb applying MiXCR to the 5' RACE reads. The data contain more than 800,000 distinct CDR3 sequences, 29% of them seen just once; the ten biggest clones take up around 15%. Concerning this clonotype itself: The antigen remains unidentified. A read error may explain this, as a much larger clone is one base away.

Researchers collected around 11 milliliters of peripheral blood from every single donor. Material for sequencing was blood. The clonotype originates from an elderly woman in good health. The rearrangement uses TRBV7-8 and TRBJ2-7, with D unclear. CDR3 DNA sequence: TGTGCCGGCAGCTTAGTTGAGTCCAACGTTCGTAGCTACGAGCAGTACTTC. This translates into CAGSLVESNVRSYEQYF.